The sequence of this T cell receptor beta chain was determined in a study of T-cell reconstitution after alpha-beta-depleted transplantation in children. The ends were cut back, 7 bases at V and 4 bases at J, with 12 bases in the middle. The CDR3 has 13 residues. CDR1 and CDR2 (germline): SNHLY, FYNNEI. Preparation of the TCRbeta library used unique molecular identifiers. TCRdb reanalysed the PCR reads using MiXCR and keeps one entry per CDR3 protein. The sample consists of hundreds of thousands of distinct CDR3 sequences, around 15% of them appearing once. This chain uses TRBV2 with TRBJ2-3, with D tentatively TRBD1 or TRBD2 (5 bases each). This TCR was sampled from a male patient younger than 18 who had a stem cell transplant for acute lymphoblastic leukemia, so the T cells may come from the graft donor. Sequenced material: PBMCs, mostly from graft donor cells, taken 360 days after TCRalphabeta/CD19-depleted stem cell transplant. The CDR3 loop reads CASIAGASDTQYF. The CDR3 DNA reads TGTGCCAGCATCGCCGGGGCCTCAGATACGCAGTATTTT.